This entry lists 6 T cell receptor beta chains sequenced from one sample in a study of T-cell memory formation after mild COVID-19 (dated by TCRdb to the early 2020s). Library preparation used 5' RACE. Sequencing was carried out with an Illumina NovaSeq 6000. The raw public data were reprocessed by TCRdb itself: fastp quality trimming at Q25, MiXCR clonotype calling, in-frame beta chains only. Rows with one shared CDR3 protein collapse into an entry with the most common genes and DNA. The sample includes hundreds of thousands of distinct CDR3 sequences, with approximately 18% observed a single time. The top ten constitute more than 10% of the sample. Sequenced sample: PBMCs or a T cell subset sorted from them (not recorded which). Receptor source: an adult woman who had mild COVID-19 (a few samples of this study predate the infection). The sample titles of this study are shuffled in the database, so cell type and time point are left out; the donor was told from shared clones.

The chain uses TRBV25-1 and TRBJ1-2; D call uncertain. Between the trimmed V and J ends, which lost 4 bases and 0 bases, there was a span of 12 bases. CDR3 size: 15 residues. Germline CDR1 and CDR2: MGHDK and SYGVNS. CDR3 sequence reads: CASSAYKGPNYGYTF. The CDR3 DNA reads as TGTGCCAGCAGTGCCTACAAAGGCCCTAACTATGGCTACACCTTC.

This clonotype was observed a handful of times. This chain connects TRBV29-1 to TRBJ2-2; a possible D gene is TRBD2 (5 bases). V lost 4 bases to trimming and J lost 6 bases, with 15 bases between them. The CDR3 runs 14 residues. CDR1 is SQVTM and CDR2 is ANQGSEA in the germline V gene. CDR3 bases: TGCAGCGTTGTGTTCCTAGCTTTTGCCGGGGAGCTGTTTTTT. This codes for CSVVFLAFAGELFF.

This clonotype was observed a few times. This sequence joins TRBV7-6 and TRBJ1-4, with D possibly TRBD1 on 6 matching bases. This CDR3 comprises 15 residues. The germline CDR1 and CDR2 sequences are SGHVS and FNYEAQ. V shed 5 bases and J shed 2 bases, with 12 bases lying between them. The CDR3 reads CASSSQGNTNEKLFF. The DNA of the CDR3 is TGTGCCAGCAGCAGTCAGGGGAACACTAATGAAAAACTGTTTTTT.

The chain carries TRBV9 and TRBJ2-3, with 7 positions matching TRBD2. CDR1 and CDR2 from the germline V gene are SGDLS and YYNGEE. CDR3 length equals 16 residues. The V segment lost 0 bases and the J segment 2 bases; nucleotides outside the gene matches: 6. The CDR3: CASSVVGGSFTDTQYF. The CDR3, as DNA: TGTGCCAGCAGCGTAGTTGGCGGGAGTTTCACAGATACGCAGTATTTT.

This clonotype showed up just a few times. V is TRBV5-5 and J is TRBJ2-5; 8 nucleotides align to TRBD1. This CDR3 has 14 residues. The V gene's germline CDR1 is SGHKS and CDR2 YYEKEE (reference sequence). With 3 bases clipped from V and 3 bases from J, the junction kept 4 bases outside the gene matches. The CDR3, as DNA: TGTGCCAGCAGCTCGGGACAGGTGAAAGAGACCCAGTACTTC. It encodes CASSSGQVKETQYF.

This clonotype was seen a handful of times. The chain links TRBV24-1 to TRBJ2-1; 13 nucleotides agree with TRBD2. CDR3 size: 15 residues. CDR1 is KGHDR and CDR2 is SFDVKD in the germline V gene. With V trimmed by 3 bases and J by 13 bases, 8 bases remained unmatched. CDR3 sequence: CATSDTSGRAVDQFF. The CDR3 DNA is TGTGCCACCAGTGATACTAGCGGGAGGGCCGTGGATCAGTTCTTC.